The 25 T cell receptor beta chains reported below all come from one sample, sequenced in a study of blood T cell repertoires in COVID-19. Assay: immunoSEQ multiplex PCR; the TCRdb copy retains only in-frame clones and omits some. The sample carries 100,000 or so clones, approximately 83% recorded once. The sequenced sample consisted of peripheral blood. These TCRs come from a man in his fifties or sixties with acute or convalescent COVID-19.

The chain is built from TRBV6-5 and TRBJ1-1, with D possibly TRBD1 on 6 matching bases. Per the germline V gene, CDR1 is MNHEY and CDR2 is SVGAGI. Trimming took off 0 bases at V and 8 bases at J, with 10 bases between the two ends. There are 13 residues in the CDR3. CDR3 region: CASSYSKGVEAFF. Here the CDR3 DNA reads TGTGCCAGCAGTTACTCGAAGGGGGTCGAAGCTTTCTTT.

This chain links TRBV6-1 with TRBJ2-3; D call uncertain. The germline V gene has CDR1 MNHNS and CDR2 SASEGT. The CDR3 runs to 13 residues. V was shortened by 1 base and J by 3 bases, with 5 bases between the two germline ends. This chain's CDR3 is CASSEERTDTQYF. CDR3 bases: TGTGCCAGCAGTGAAGAGAGGACAGATACGCAGTATTTT.

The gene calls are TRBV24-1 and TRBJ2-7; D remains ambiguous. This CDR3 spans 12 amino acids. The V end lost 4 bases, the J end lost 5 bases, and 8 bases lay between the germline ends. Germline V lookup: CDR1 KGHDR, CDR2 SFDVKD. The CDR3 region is CATSDLEHEQYF. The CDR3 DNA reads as TGTGCCACCAGTGACCTAGAACACGAGCAGTACTTC.

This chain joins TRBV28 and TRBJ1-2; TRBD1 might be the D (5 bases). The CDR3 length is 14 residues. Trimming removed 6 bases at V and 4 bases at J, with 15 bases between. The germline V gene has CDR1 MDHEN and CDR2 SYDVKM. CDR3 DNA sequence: TGTGCCAGCAGAGATAGTCAGGGTCCCTATGGCTACACCTTC. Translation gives CASRDSQGPYGYTF.

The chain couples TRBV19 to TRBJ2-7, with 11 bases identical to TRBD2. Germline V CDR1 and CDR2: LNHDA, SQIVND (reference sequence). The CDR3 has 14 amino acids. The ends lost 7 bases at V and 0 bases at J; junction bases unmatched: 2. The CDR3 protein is CASTSGRFSYEQYF. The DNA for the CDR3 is TGTGCCAGTACTAGCGGGAGGTTCTCCTACGAGCAGTACTTC.

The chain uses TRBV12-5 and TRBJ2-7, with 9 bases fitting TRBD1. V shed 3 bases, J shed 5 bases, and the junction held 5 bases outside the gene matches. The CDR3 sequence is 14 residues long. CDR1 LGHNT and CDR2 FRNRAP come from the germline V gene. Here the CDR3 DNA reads TGTGCTAGTGGTTTAGACAGGGGGTTCGACGAGCAGTACTTC. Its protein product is CASGLDRGFDEQYF.

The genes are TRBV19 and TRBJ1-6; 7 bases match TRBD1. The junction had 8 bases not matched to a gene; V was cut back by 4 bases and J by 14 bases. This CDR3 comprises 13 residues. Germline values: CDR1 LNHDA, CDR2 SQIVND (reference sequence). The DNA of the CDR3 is TGTGCCAGTAGTACCAGGAACCAGGGGGCCCTCCACTTT. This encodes CASSTRNQGALHF.

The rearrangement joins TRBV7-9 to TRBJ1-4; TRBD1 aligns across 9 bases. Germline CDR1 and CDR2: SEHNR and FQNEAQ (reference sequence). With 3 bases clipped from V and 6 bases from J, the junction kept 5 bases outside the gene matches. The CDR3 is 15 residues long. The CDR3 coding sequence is TGTGCCAGCAGCTTGGGGACAGGGCTTGATGAAAAACTGTTTTTT. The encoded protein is CASSLGTGLDEKLFF.

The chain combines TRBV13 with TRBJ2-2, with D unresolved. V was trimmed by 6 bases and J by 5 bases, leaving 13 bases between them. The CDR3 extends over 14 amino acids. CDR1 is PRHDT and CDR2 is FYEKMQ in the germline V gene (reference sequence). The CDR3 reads CASRLGLATGELFF. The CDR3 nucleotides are TGTGCCAGCAGGCTAGGTCTGGCGACCGGGGAGCTGTTTTTT. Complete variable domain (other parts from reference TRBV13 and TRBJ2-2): AAGVIQSPRHLIKEKRETATLKCYPIPRHDTVYWYQQGPGQDPQFLISFYEKMQSDKGSIPDRFSAQQFSDYHSELNMSSLELGDSALYFCASRLGLATGELFFGEGSRLTVL.

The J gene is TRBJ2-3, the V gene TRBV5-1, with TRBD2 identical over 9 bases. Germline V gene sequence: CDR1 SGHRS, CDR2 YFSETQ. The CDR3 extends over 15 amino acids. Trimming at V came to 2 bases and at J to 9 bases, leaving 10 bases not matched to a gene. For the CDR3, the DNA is TGCGCCAGCAGCTTAAGGCGGGGGGGCCCTGAGACGCAGTATTTT. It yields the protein CASSLRRGGPETQYF.

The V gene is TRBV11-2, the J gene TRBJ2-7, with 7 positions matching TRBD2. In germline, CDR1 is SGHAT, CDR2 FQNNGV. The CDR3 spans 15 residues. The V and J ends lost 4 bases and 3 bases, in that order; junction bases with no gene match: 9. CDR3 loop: CASSSERDPFYEQYF. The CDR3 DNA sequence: TGTGCCAGCAGCTCCGAGCGGGATCCTTTCTACGAGCAGTACTTC. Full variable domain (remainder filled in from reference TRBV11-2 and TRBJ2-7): EAGVAQSPRYKIIEKRQSVAFWCNPISGHATLYWYQQILGQGPKLLIQFQNNGVVDDSQLPKDRFSAERLKGVDSTLKIQPAKLEDSAVYLCASSSERDPFYEQYFGPGTRLTVT.

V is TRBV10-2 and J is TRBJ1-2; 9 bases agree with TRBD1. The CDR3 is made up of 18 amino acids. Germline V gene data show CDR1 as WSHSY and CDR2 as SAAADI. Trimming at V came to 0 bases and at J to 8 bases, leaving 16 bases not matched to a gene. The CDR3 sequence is CASSESPGQGMFLRGYTF. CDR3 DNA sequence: TGCGCCAGCAGTGAGTCTCCGGGACAGGGCATGTTTCTACGGGGCTACACCTTC.

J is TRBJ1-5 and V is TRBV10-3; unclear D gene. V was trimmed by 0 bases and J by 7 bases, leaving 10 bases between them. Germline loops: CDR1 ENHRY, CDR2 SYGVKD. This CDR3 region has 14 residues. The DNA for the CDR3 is TGTGCCATCAGTGAGTCGGAGGGCTGGCAGCCCCAGCATTTT. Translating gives CAISESEGWQPQHF.

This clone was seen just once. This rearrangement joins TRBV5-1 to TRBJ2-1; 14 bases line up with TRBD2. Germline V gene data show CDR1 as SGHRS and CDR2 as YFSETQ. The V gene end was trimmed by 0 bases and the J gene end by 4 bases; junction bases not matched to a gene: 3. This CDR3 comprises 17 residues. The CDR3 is CASSLGWTSGRYNEQFF. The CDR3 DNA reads TGCGCCAGCAGCTTGGGGTGGACTAGCGGGAGGTACAATGAGCAGTTCTTC.

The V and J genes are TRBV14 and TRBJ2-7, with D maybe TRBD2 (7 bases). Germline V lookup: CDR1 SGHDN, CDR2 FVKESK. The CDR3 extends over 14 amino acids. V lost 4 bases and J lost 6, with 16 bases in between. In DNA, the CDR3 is TGTGCCAGCAGCCTAACGGGGGGCGCGTTCGAGCAGTACTTC. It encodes CASSLTGGAFEQYF.

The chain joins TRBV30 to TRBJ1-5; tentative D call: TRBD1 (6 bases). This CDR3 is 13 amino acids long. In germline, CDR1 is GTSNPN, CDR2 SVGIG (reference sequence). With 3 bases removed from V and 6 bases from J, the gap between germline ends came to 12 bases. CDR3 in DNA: TGTGCCTGGAGCCAAAGGGGGGGTCAGCCCCAGCATTTT. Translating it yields CAWSQRGGQPQHF.

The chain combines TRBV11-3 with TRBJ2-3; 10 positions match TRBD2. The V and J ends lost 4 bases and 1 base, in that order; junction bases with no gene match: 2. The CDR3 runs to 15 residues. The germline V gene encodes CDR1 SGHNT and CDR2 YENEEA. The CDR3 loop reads CASSSGTSGTDTQYF. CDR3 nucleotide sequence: TGTGCCAGCAGCTCCGGGACTAGCGGCACAGATACGCAGTATTTT.

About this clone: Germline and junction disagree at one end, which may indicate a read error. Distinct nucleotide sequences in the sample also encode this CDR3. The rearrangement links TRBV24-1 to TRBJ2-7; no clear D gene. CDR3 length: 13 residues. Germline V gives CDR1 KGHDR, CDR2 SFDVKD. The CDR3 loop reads CATSDFPAYEQYF. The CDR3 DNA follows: TGTGCTACCAGTGATTTTCCCGCCTACGAGCAGTACTTC.

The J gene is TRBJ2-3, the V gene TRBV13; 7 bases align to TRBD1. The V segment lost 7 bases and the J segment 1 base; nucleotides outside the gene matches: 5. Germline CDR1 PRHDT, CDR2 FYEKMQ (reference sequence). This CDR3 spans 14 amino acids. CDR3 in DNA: TGTGCCAGCAATAGACAGGGAGGCACAGATACGCAGTATTTT. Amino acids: CASNRQGGTDTQYF.

CDR3 nucleotides: TGTGCCAGTAGTATAGGGACTAGCGATGAGTTCTTC. The encoded protein is CASSIGTSDEFF. This chain joins TRBV19 and TRBJ2-1, with 9 bases lining up with TRBD2. J lost 14 bases, V lost 1 base, and 3 bases had no gene match. This CDR3 contains 12 residues. Germline V gene lookup returns CDR1 LNHDA and CDR2 SQIVND (reference sequence).

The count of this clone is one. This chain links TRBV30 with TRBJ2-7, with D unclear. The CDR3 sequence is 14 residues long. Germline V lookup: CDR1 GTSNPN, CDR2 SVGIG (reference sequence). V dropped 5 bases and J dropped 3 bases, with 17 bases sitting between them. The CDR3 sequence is CAWARDLLDYEQYF. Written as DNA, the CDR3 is TGTGCCTGGGCCCGTGACTTGTTAGACTACGAGCAGTACTTC.

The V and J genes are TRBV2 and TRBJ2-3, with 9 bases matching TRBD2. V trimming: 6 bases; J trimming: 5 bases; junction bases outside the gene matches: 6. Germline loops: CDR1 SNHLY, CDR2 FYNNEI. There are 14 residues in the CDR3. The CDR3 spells CASSGGGAGDTQYF. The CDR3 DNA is TGTGCCAGCAGCGGCGGGGGGGCCGGAGATACGCAGTATTTT.

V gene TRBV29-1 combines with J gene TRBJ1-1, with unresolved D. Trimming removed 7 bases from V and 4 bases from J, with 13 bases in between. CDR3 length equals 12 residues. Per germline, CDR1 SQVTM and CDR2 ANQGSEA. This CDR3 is CSAEERGTEAFF. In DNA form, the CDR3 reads TGCAGCGCCGAAGAGAGAGGCACTGAAGCTTTCTTT.

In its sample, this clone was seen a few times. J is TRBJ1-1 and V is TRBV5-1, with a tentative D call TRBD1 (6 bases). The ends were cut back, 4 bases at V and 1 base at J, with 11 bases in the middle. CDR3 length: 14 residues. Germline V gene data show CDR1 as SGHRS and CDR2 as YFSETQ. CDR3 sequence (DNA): TGCGCCAGCAGCCCAGGGACAACGAACACTGAAGCTTTCTTT. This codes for CASSPGTTNTEAFF.

In DNA form, the CDR3 reads TGCGCCAGCAGACCCAACCAGGGGGCAAGCAATCAGCCCCAGCATTTT. Its protein product is CASRPNQGASNQPQHF. The V gene is TRBV23-1, the J gene TRBJ1-5; TRBD1 matches at 8 bases. TRBV23-1 is an ORF for which the function is uncertain. CDR3 length equals 16 residues. V lost 6 bases and J lost 1; bases outside the gene matches: 8.